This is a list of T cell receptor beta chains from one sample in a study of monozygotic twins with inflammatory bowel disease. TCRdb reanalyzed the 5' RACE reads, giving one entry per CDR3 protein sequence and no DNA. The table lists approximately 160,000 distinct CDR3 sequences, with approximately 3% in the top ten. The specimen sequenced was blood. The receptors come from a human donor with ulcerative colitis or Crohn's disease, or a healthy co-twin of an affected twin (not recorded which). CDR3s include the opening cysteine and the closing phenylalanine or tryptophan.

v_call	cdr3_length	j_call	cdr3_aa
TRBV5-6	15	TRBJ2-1	CASSLEGLAGAEQFF
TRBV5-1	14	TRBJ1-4	CASSLEGINEKLFF
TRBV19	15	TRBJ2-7	CASSRTSAWGNEQYF
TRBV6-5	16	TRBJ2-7	CASSYSRDRLGYEQYF
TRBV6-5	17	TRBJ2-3	CASSYHGQGSNTDTQYF
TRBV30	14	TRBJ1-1	CAWSVRREGAEAFF
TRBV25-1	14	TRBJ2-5	CASSTMDGQETQYF
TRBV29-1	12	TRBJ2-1	CSGELGYNEQFF
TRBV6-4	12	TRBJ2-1	CASSDAAGGQFF
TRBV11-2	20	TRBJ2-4	CASSSSPLLAVLAAKNIQYF
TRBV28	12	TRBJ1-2	CASSTTVYGYTF
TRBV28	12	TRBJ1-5	CAGGSRNQPQHF
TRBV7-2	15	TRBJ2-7	CASSKLAGFIYEQYF
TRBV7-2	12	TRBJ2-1	CASSNPLNEQFF
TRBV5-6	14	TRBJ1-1	CASSPTGSETEAFF
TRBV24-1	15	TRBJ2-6	CATSDRVGGANVLTF
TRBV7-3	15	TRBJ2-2	CASSSDRGRSGELFF
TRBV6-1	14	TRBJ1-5	CASSDRLPGQPQHF
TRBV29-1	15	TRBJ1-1	CSVEALDRHLSGAFF
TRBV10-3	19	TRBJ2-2	CAISELASGVFSNTGELFF
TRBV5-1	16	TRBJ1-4	CASSPGGQGRNEKLFF
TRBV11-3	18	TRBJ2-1	CASSLTAGGLKSYNEQFF
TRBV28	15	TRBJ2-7	CASSYRAIISYEQYF
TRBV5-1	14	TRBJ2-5	CASYQGKAQETQYF
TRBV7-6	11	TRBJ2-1	CASSQNNEQFF
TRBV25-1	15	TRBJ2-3	CASSEWVSGTDTQYF
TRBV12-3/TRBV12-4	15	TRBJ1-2	CASSPAWGGIYGYTF
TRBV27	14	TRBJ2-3	CASRGYPSTDTQYF
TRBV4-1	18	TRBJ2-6	CASSLSGTTVNRANVLTF
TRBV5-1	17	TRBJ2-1	CASSSLTRLAGGNEQFF
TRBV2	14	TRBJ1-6	CAVPQGARNSPLHF
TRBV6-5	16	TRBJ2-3	CASSSPDRGSTDTQYF
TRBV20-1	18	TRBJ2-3	CSAREIGRLAGGPMGQYF
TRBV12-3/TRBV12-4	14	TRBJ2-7	CASSLSQQPYEQYF
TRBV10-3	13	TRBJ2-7	CATGTSGSYEQYF
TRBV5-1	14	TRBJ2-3	CASTAGPSTDTQYF
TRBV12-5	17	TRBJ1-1	CASGLVVSWEMNTEAFF
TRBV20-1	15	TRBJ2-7	CSASAGVAGTDEQYF
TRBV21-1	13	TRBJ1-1	CASSKDPPNEAFF
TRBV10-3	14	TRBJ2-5	CAISGTGTIKTQNF
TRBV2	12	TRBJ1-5	CASSDRSQPQHF
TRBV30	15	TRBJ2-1	CAWSIMSGGYNEQFF
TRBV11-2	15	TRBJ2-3	CASSLGWVISDTQYF
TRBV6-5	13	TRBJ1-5	CASSYQRDQPQHF
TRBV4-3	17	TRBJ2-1	CASSQDRHSGLWNEQFF
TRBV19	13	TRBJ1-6	CATTSGGDSPLHF
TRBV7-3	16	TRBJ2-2	CASSPTQPGGTGELFF
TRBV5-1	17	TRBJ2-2	CASSRGLAGGPSGELFF
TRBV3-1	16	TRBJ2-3	CASSHHRDLRTDTQYF
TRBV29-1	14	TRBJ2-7	CSVEHQGSTYEQYF
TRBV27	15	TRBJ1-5	CASSLSQGSHQPQHF
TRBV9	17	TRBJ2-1	CASSPLGRLNSYNEQFF
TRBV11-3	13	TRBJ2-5	CASSLGGPGTQYF